This T cell receptor (beta chain) was recovered during a study of cytomegalovirus exposure and HLA in healthy donors. As for this clone: Its target is unknown.

Researchers ran the PCR with 60 Vbeta and 13 Jbeta primers. TCRdb's table, derived via immunoSEQ multiplex PCR, lists solely in-frame clones and lacks some. The sample contains more than 150,000 clones, around 80% of which appear only once. Study conclusions and caveats: Reports state that TCR beta sequences accurately predicted most subjects' HLA-A and HLA-B alleles. Later work associated fewer than 20,000 TCR beta sequences with HLA alleles at 0.05 false discovery rate. In vitro testing confirmed a few CMV-associated chains as specific for CMV antigens.

V shed 3 bases, J shed 6 bases, and the junction held 9 bases outside the gene matches. Germline assignment: CDR1 SGHTS and CDR2 YDEGEE. This CDR3 contains 16 residues. The sequenced sample consisted of PBMCs. This TCR came from a man aged 18 to 29 in good health and CMV-seronegative. V gene TRBV5-8 combines with J gene TRBJ1-5; TRBD1 aligns across 10 bases. CDR3 sequence reads: CASSWSGTGDGQPQHF. CDR3 in DNA: TGTGCCAGCAGCTGGAGCGGGACAGGGGATGGTCAGCCCCAGCATTTT.